One and the same sample provided the 9 T cell receptor beta chains below, sequenced in a study of T cells in localized non-small cell lung cancer. Data came from immunoSEQ multiplex PCR; TCRdb stores just in-frame clones and leaves some out. The table lists some 27,000 clones, 70% to 90% of them singletons. The specimen was peripheral blood, collected before any cancer treatment. These receptor sequences come from a woman between 18 and 50 years old with stage I lung adenocarcinoma.

This sequence joins TRBV25-1 and TRBJ2-1; the match to TRBD1 covers 7 bases. This CDR3 contains 17 residues. The germline V gene has CDR1 MGHDK and CDR2 SYGVNS. V lost 4 bases to trimming and J lost 3 bases; unmatched junction nucleotides: 12. Written as DNA, the CDR3 is TGTGCCAGCAGTGGACCCCTCGACAGGGAAGGCTACAATGAGCAGTTCTTC. It encodes CASSGPLDREGYNEQFF. Drawing the rest from reference TRBV25-1 and TRBJ2-1, the complete variable domain is EADIYQTPRYLVIGTGKKITLECSQTMGHDKMYWYQQDPGMELHLIHYSYGVNSTEKGDLSSESTVSRIRTEHFPLTLESARPSHTSQYLCASSGPLDREGYNEQFFGPGTRLTVL.

This clone has just one count. V is TRBV7-8 and J is TRBJ1-2; D is uncertain. The V and J ends lost 1 base and 2 bases respectively, with 11 bases between them. CDR1 and CDR2 (germline): SGHVS, FQNEAQ. The CDR3 is made up of 15 amino acids. The CDR3 reads CASSLDSGKNYGYTF. CDR3 sequence (DNA): TGTGCCAGCAGCTTAGATTCAGGAAAAAACTATGGCTACACCTTC.

V and J are TRBV11-2 and TRBJ2-7, with TRBD2 matching over 9 bases. V shed 4 bases, J shed 3 bases, and the junction held 7 bases outside the gene matches. From germline, CDR1 is SGHAT and CDR2 FQNNGV. This CDR3 spans 15 amino acids. CDR3 amino acids: CASSSLAGILYEQYF. CDR3 bases: TGTGCCAGCAGCTCCCTAGCGGGAATACTCTACGAGCAGTACTTC.

This clone was counted once. This sequence joins TRBV5-1 and TRBJ2-1; 9 positions agree with TRBD2. The junction had 5 bases not matched to a gene; V was cut back by 0 bases and J by 7 bases. The CDR3 spans 15 residues. Germline assignment: CDR1 SGHRS and CDR2 YFSETQ. The DNA of the CDR3 is TGCGCCAGCAGCTTGGATAGCGGGAGTTTGAATGAGCAGTTCTTC. Its translation is CASSLDSGSLNEQFF.

This clone appeared once. The chain couples TRBV15 to TRBJ1-2; a possible D gene is TRBD1 (6 bases). CDR1 is LNHNV and CDR2 is YYDKDF in the germline V gene (reference sequence). Trimming pared 4 bases from V and 0 bases from J, leaving 12 bases between. This CDR3 comprises 15 residues. The CDR3 sequence is CATSTDRIANYGYTF. The CDR3 DNA follows: TGTGCCACCAGCACAGACAGGATTGCTAACTATGGCTACACCTTC.

This clone was found once. The CDR3 is CASSRDRFQETQYF. The CDR3 DNA reads TGTGCCAGCAGCCGAGACAGGTTTCAAGAGACCCAGTACTTC. The chain carries TRBV7-9 and TRBJ2-5; TRBD1 might be the D (6 bases). CDR1 and CDR2 (germline): SEHNR, FQNEAQ (reference sequence). The CDR3 spans 14 residues. The ends were cut back, 5 bases at V and 2 bases at J, with 12 bases in the middle.

This rearrangement joins TRBV27 to TRBJ1-5; possible D gene TRBD1, 5 bases. This CDR3 is built from 13 residues. V lost 4 bases to trimming and J lost 4 bases, with 8 bases between them. CDR1 and CDR2 from the germline V gene are MNHEY and SMNVEV (reference sequence). The CDR3 nucleotides are TGTGCCAGCAGTTCCCACAGGAATCAGCCCCAGCATTTT. Its translation: CASSSHRNQPQHF.

The chain joins TRBV19 to TRBJ1-2; 7 bases align to TRBD1. Germline V gene data show CDR1 as LNHDA and CDR2 as SQIVND (reference sequence). J lost 2 bases, V lost 5 bases, and 5 bases had no gene match. The CDR3 runs to 14 residues. The DNA for the CDR3 is TGTGCCAGTAGTGTAGGGACAGTCAACTATGGCTACACCTTC. Encoded protein: CASSVGTVNYGYTF.

V and J are TRBV4-1 and TRBJ1-3; D is possibly TRBD1 (6 bases). Trimming took 3 bases from V and 0 from J, leaving 27 bases between them. Germline V gene sequence: CDR1 MGHRA, CDR2 YSYEKL. The CDR3 contains 21 residues. CDR3 DNA sequence: TGCGCCAGCAGCCAGGGCTTCATCAGCAGGGGCCCGAAGAACTCTGGAAACACCATATATTTT. It translates to CASSQGFISRGPKNSGNTIYF.